A single sample is the source of the 8 T cell receptor beta chains below, sequenced in a study of T cell changes during pregnancy in multiple sclerosis. Generated by immunoSEQ multiplex PCR, the TCRdb table keeps only in-frame clones and is missing some. The sample holds 45,000 to 55,000 clones, roughly 90% seen once. The sample was CD4+ T cells from peripheral blood mononuclear cells, taken after pregnancy. All receptors come from a female donor in good health, enrolled as a control in a pregnancy study.

This chain joins TRBV5-1 and TRBJ2-4; 13 bases map to TRBD2. Germline V lookup: CDR1 SGHRS, CDR2 YFSETQ. V gave up 0 bases and J gave up 2 bases; unmatched junction bases: 2. The CDR3 totals 17 residues. The CDR3 DNA follows: TGCGCCAGCAGCTTGGAGGGACTAGCGGGGTCCAAAAACATTCAGTACTTC. Translated: CASSLEGLAGSKNIQYF.

This chain joins TRBV7-2 and TRBJ2-7; no clear D. V lost 5 bases and J 0 bases, leaving 5 bases between the germline ends. Germline loops: CDR1 SGHTA, CDR2 FQGNSA. The CDR3 sequence is 12 residues long. The CDR3 here is CASSPRSYEQYF. The CDR3 region has the DNA TGTGCCAGCAGCCCCCGCTCCTACGAGCAGTACTTC.

V usage is TRBV7-3 and J usage is TRBJ2-5; 13 bases are a match to TRBD2. Germline V gene sequence: CDR1 SGHTA, CDR2 FQGTGA. This CDR3 has 15 amino acids. Germline trimming cut 7 bases from V and 5 bases from J; bases unmatched to any gene: 7. The CDR3 protein is CASTPQGLAGETQYF. The CDR3 nucleotides are TGTGCCAGCACCCCACAGGGACTAGCGGGGGAGACCCAGTACTTC.

J is TRBJ1-1 and V is TRBV19; D ambiguous. This CDR3 has 13 amino acids. Trimming cost V 7 bases and J 0 bases, with 9 bases left between them. CDR1 LNHDA and CDR2 SQIVND come from the germline V gene (reference sequence). CDR3 in amino acids: CASKRHLNTEAFF. The CDR3 DNA reads as TGTGCCAGTAAAAGACACCTGAACACTGAAGCTTTCTTT.

V usage is TRBV5-1 and J usage is TRBJ2-6; the D gene is possibly TRBD1 (5 bases). This CDR3 has 16 residues. Looked up from germline, CDR1 is SGHRS and CDR2 is YFSETQ. The V and J ends lost 2 bases and 1 base respectively, with 10 bases between them. CDR3 coding DNA: TGCGCCAGCAGCTTCGTGACAGCATCTGGGGCCAACGTCCTGACTTTC. Translating gives CASSFVTASGANVLTF.

The gene calls are TRBV7-6 and TRBJ1-5, with D maybe TRBD1 (5 bases). The CDR3 runs to 14 residues. Germline CDR1 and CDR2: SGHVS and FNYEAQ. V was cut by 3 bases and J by 3 bases, with 9 bases left in between. The CDR3 sequence is CASSLGTSNQPQHF. In DNA, the CDR3 is TGTGCCAGCAGCTTGGGGACTTCCAATCAGCCCCAGCATTTT.

The chain's CDR3 is CASSAELAGAAYEQFF. The CDR3, as DNA: TGTGCCAGTAGTGCCGAACTAGCGGGGGCCGCTTATGAGCAGTTCTTC. This chain connects TRBV19 to TRBJ2-1; 11 bases align to TRBD2. Looked up from germline, CDR1 is LNHDA and CDR2 is SQIVND (reference sequence). This CDR3 has 16 residues. The V segment lost 5 bases and the J segment 8 bases; nucleotides outside the gene matches: 11.

Here the CDR3 reads CASSLRGLATPSTDTQYF. The DNA of the CDR3 is TGTGCCAGCAGCCTCCGGGGACTAGCGACTCCCAGCACAGATACGCAGTATTTT. The V gene is TRBV5-4, the J gene TRBJ2-3; TRBD2 agrees at 10 bases. The CDR3 runs to 18 residues. Trimming removed 4 bases from V and 0 bases from J; junction bases left unmatched: 11. The germline V gene encodes CDR1 SGHNT and CDR2 YYREEE (reference sequence).